These T cell receptor beta chains were read from a single sample in a study of T-cell memory formation after mild COVID-19. MiXCR, applied by TCRdb to the 5' RACE reads, yields one record per CDR3 protein. This sample has about 340,000 distinct CDR3 sequences, with approximately 15% found just once. Material for sequencing was PBMCs or a T cell subset sorted from them (not recorded which). These TCRs come from a man aged 18 to 29 who had mild COVID-19 (a few samples of this study predate the infection). Cell type and time point are not known. The CDR3 runs from the conserved cysteine through the conserved F or W. The D gene is left open where the match is weak. The listing skips clone size in some rows; elsewhere it reads once, few, many or a size class.

clone size: .
V gene: TRBV5-4
J gene: TRBJ1-1
D gene: .
CDR3 DNA: TGTGCCAGCAGCTTCCAAGGGGGTCCTGAAGCTTTCTTT
CDR3 protein: CASSFQGGPEAFF

clone size: .
V gene: TRBV7-6
J gene: TRBJ2-1
D gene: TRBD2
CDR3 DNA: TGTGCCAGCAGCACGCAAGCGGGGGGGTCCTACAATGAGCAGTTCTTC
CDR3 protein: CASSTQAGGSYNEQFF

clone size: few
V gene: TRBV20-1
J gene: TRBJ1-2
D gene: TRBD1
CDR3 DNA: TGCAGTGCTCTTCTACCGGGACAGGGATTTAATGGCTACACCTTC
CDR3 protein: CSALLPGQGFNGYTF

clone size: once
V gene: TRBV20-1
J gene: TRBJ2-1
D gene: TRBD1
CDR3 DNA: TGCAGTGCCCACGTGGACAGGACCTACTCCTACAATGAGCAGTTCTTC
CDR3 protein: CSAHVDRTYSYNEQFF

clone size: few
V gene: TRBV9
J gene: TRBJ2-1
D gene: .
CDR3 DNA: TGTGCCAGCAGCCCCGACGGGACCAACTCCTACAATGAGCAGTTCTTC
CDR3 protein: CASSPDGTNSYNEQFF

clone size: few
V gene: TRBV11-2
J gene: TRBJ2-2
D gene: .
CDR3 DNA: TGTGCCAGCAGGTACAGACGCTCACCGGGCCATAACACCGGGGAGCTGTTTTTT
CDR3 protein: CASRYRRSPGHNTGELFF

clone size: .
V gene: TRBV7-9
J gene: TRBJ2-1
D gene: .
CDR3 DNA: TGTGCCAGCAGCTTTAGAGACAGGACCCTCTACAATGAGCAGTTCTTC
CDR3 protein: CASSFRDRTLYNEQFF

clone size: few
V gene: TRBV20-1
J gene: TRBJ2-1
D gene: TRBD2
CDR3 DNA: TGCAGTGCTAGAAGGGTTGTAGCGGGGGGTCCCCTCGGGCAGTTCTTC
CDR3 protein: CSARRVVAGGPLGQFF

clone size: .
V gene: TRBV7-9
J gene: TRBJ2-3
D gene: TRBD1
CDR3 DNA: TGTGCCAGCAGCTCAGTCCTGGGACAGCGCTTTGTGGATTTT
CDR3 protein: CASSSVLGQRFVDF

clone size: .
V gene: TRBV7-8
J gene: TRBJ2-3
D gene: .
CDR3 DNA: TGTGCCAGCAGCACTCCCCGGGGCTTTACGGGAGATACGCAGTATTTT
CDR3 protein: CASSTPRGFTGDTQYF

clone size: .
V gene: TRBV4-3
J gene: TRBJ2-2
D gene: .
CDR3 DNA: TGCGCCAGCAGCCAAGGGAACGCGGGTGTAACCGGGGAGCTGTTTTTT
CDR3 protein: CASSQGNAGVTGELFF

clone size: .
V gene: TRBV20-1
J gene: TRBJ2-1
D gene: TRBD1
CDR3 DNA: TGCAGTGCTAGACCTCCCGGGACAGTAACCTACAATGAGCAGTTCTTC
CDR3 protein: CSARPPGTVTYNEQFF

clone size: .
V gene: TRBV5-1
J gene: TRBJ1-6
D gene: .
CDR3 DNA: TGCGCCAGCAGCTTGAATCGGGAAGACCTCCACTTT
CDR3 protein: CASSLNREDLHF

clone size: few
V gene: TRBV10-3
J gene: TRBJ1-6
D gene: .
CDR3 DNA: TGTGCCATCACCACGGACCCGAGGGATTCACCCCTCCACTTT
CDR3 protein: CAITTDPRDSPLHF

clone size: few
V gene: TRBV5-1
J gene: TRBJ2-7
D gene: TRBD1
CDR3 DNA: TGCGCCAGCAGCTTGGAATCGGGGACAGCCAACTACGAGCAGTACTTC
CDR3 protein: CASSLESGTANYEQYF

clone size: few
V gene: TRBV7-2
J gene: TRBJ1-5
D gene: .
CDR3 DNA: TGTGCCAGCAGCTTACGGGGCCAAGGAGGACAGCCCCAGCATTTT
CDR3 protein: CASSLRGQGGQPQHF

clone size: .
V gene: TRBV10-3
J gene: TRBJ2-7
D gene: .
CDR3 DNA: TGTGCCATCCAACGGCAAGGGACCTACGAGCAGTACTTC
CDR3 protein: CAIQRQGTYEQYF

clone size: .
V gene: TRBV6-2/TRBV6-3
J gene: TRBJ2-7
D gene: .
CDR3 DNA: TGTGCCAGCACTTACGCCCCCTACGAGCAGTACTTC
CDR3 protein: CASTYAPYEQYF

clone size: many
V gene: TRBV5-1
J gene: TRBJ2-3
D gene: .
CDR3 DNA: TGCGCCAGCACAGGGGGGCAGAGCACAGATACGCAGTATTTT
CDR3 protein: CASTGGQSTDTQYF

clone size: .
V gene: TRBV6-6
J gene: TRBJ1-5
D gene: .
CDR3 DNA: TGTGCCAGCAGTGGGAGGGAAGTTGGCAATCAGCCCCAGCATTTT
CDR3 protein: CASSGREVGNQPQHF

clone size: many
V gene: TRBV5-1
J gene: TRBJ2-5
D gene: .
CDR3 DNA: TGCGCCAGCAGCCGGACGAAAGAGACCCAGTACTTC
CDR3 protein: CASSRTKETQYF

clone size: .
V gene: TRBV9
J gene: TRBJ1-1
D gene: .
CDR3 DNA: TGTGCCAGCAGCTCTGTGGGGGCCACCTTCAAGGGTTTCTTT
CDR3 protein: CASSSVGATFKGFF

clone size: few
V gene: TRBV7-9
J gene: TRBJ2-5
D gene: TRBD2
CDR3 DNA: TGTGCCAGCAGCTGGAGCGGGGGAGTCAAAGAGACCCAGTACTTC
CDR3 protein: CASSWSGGVKETQYF

clone size: few
V gene: TRBV10-3
J gene: TRBJ2-4
D gene: .
CDR3 DNA: TGTGCCATCAGTGAGCCTGACCCTCCAAACATTCAGTACTTC
CDR3 protein: CAISEPDPPNIQYF

clone size: .
V gene: TRBV2
J gene: TRBJ2-1
D gene: .
CDR3 DNA: TGTGCCAGCACCGGCAGGGCGAATGAGCAGTTCTTC
CDR3 protein: CASTGRANEQFF

clone size: .
V gene: TRBV12-3/TRBV12-4
J gene: TRBJ2-5
D gene: TRBD2
CDR3 DNA: TGTGCCAGCAGTTCTCTAGCGGAAGAGACCCAGTACTTC
CDR3 protein: CASSSLAEETQYF

clone size: few
V gene: TRBV29-1
J gene: TRBJ1-2
D gene: .
CDR3 DNA: TGCAGCGCCGGGGGCACTTATGGCTACACCTTC
CDR3 protein: CSAGGTYGYTF

clone size: few
V gene: TRBV7-2
J gene: TRBJ2-3
D gene: .
CDR3 DNA: TGTGCCAGCACCCCCGGCCGCGATAGGTCTAGCACAGATACGCAGTATTTT
CDR3 protein: CASTPGRDRSSTDTQYF

clone size: many
V gene: TRBV18
J gene: TRBJ2-7
D gene: .
CDR3 DNA: TGTGCCAGCTCACCATCGCTAGGGCAGGGAGGCTACGAGCAGTACTTC
CDR3 protein: CASSPSLGQGGYEQYF

clone size: .
V gene: TRBV11-2
J gene: TRBJ2-4
D gene: .
CDR3 DNA: TGTGCCAGCAGCTTAGGAGCCCTCAGCTGGCCCAAAAACATTCAGTACTTC
CDR3 protein: CASSLGALSWPKNIQYF

clone size: few
V gene: TRBV5-1
J gene: TRBJ1-5
D gene: .
CDR3 DNA: TGCGCCAGCAGCCCAGACTTCAGGGGCAGGTATAGCAATCAGCCCCAGCATTTT
CDR3 protein: CASSPDFRGRYSNQPQHF

clone size: .
V gene: TRBV18
J gene: TRBJ2-1
D gene: TRBD2
CDR3 DNA: TGTGCCAGCTCATCACTAGCGGCCTCCTACAATGAGCAGTTCTTC
CDR3 protein: CASSSLAASYNEQFF

clone size: .
V gene: TRBV6-5
J gene: TRBJ2-7
D gene: .
CDR3 DNA: TGTGCCAGCAGCCGCGGCAACTCCTACGAGCAGTACTTC
CDR3 protein: CASSRGNSYEQYF

clone size: few
V gene: TRBV4-1
J gene: TRBJ2-7
D gene: .
CDR3 DNA: TGCGCCAGCAGCCAAGTTGGTCTGGGTAGAGAGCAGTACTTC
CDR3 protein: CASSQVGLGREQYF

clone size: once
V gene: TRBV20-1
J gene: TRBJ2-1
D gene: .
CDR3 DNA: TGCAGTGCTAGTATGGGCGGGCCCTACAATGAGCAGTTCTTC
CDR3 protein: CSASMGGPYNEQFF

clone size: few
V gene: TRBV6-2/TRBV6-3
J gene: TRBJ2-7
D gene: TRBD1
CDR3 DNA: TGTGCCAGCTGGCGCCGGGACAGCTCCTACGAGCAGTACTTC
CDR3 protein: CASWRRDSSYEQYF

clone size: .
V gene: TRBV29-1
J gene: TRBJ2-5
D gene: TRBD1
CDR3 DNA: TGCAGCGTTGTGGGACAGGGCGAGACCCAGTACTTC
CDR3 protein: CSVVGQGETQYF

clone size: many
V gene: TRBV19
J gene: TRBJ2-7
D gene: .
CDR3 DNA: TGTGCCAGTAGTCCTTGGGACACATCCTACGAGCAGTACTTC
CDR3 protein: CASSPWDTSYEQYF

clone size: many
V gene: TRBV5-1
J gene: TRBJ2-1
D gene: .
CDR3 DNA: TGCGCCAGCAGCTTGGCCCCCCTCAATGAGCAGTTCTTC
CDR3 protein: CASSLAPLNEQFF

clone size: .
V gene: TRBV5-1
J gene: TRBJ2-1
D gene: TRBD2
CDR3 DNA: TGCGCCAGCAGCTTGGTCATTAGCGGGGGGCGCGAGCAGTTCTTC
CDR3 protein: CASSLVISGGREQFF

clone size: .
V gene: TRBV6-5
J gene: TRBJ2-3
D gene: TRBD1
CDR3 DNA: TGTGCCAGCAGTTACTCAATGACAGGGGGGGCGGATACGCAGTATTTT
CDR3 protein: CASSYSMTGGADTQYF

clone size: .
V gene: TRBV12-3/TRBV12-4
J gene: TRBJ1-1
D gene: .
CDR3 DNA: TGTGCCTGCGCGGGGGAGATGAACACTGAAGCTTTCTTT
CDR3 protein: CACAGEMNTEAFF